The sequence of this T cell receptor (beta chain) was determined in a study of CD8+ T cells in alopecia areata. Once RNA had been extracted, it was reverse transcribed into cDNA to act as the sequencing template. The table came from immunoSEQ multiplex PCR; TCRdb's copy has only in-frame clones and leaves some out. This sample has over 200,000 clones, with around 65% found just once. As to treatment: oral pan-JAK inhibitor, 5-10 mg twice daily. Sorted populations comprised CD4+ and CD8+ T cells obtained from PBMCs. This CDR3 is built from 13 residues. V was pared by 0 bases and J by 6 bases, with 12 bases between. From germline, CDR1 is SQVTM and CDR2 ANQGSEA.

The clonotype comes from a human donor with alopecia areata. Source: CD4+ T cells sorted from blood, taken at week 4, from a patient treated with tofacitinib. V usage is TRBV29-1 and J usage is TRBJ2-7; tentative D call: TRBD1 (7 bases). The CDR3 loop reads CSVEERQGGEQYF. The CDR3, as DNA: TGCAGCGTTGAAGAAAGACAGGGAGGCGAGCAGTACTTC.